Shown below are 28 T cell receptor beta chains from a single sample sequenced in a study of blood T cell repertoires in COVID-19 (dated by TCRdb to about 2020). The library was built by means of the immunoSEQ multiplex PCR assay. TCRdb retrieved this table from immuneACCESS and kept in-frame rearrangements only. Not all clones are present; in checked studies, unresolved V genes account for under half, and no reason is known for the remainder. The sample table contains some 300,000 clones; only one count was recorded for about nine tenths of them. The ten top clones hold roughly 2.3% of the sample. The specimen was peripheral blood. These receptors all stem from a young man with active or convalescent COVID-19.

This clone was detected a few times. The chain has TRBV19 and TRBJ1-1; 9 positions match TRBD1. Trimming at V came to 4 bases and at J to 7 bases, leaving 4 bases not matched to a gene. The CDR3 covers 13 residues. Germline CDR1 is LNHDA and CDR2 is SQIVND (reference sequence). CDR3 in DNA: TGTGCCAGTAGTACTCGGACAGGGGATGAAGCTTTCTTT. It yields the protein CASSTRTGDEAFF.

V gene TRBV13 combines with J gene TRBJ1-5; 10 bases map to TRBD1. V trimming: 3 bases; J trimming: 4 bases; junction bases outside the gene matches: 0. This CDR3 comprises 14 residues. Looked up from germline, CDR1 is PRHDT and CDR2 is FYEKMQ (reference sequence). The CDR3 loop is CASSLGQGNQPQHF. The CDR3 DNA reads TGTGCCAGCAGCTTGGGACAGGGGAATCAGCCCCAGCATTTT.

This sequence joins TRBV15 and TRBJ2-1; tentatively, D is TRBD1 (6 bases). CDR1 and CDR2 from the germline V gene are LNHNV and YYDKDF (reference sequence). The CDR3 runs 16 residues. V lost 3 bases, J lost 5 bases, and 17 bases lay in between. CDR3: CATSSDSGVWDNEQFF. The CDR3, as DNA: TGTGCCACCAGCAGTGATTCAGGGGTTTGGGACAATGAGCAGTTCTTC.

This chain uses TRBV29-1 with TRBJ2-7; D not resolved. Germline V gene lookup returns CDR1 SQVTM and CDR2 ANQGSEA. This CDR3 spans 13 amino acids. Trimming cost V 0 bases and J 3 bases, with 9 bases left between them. The CDR3 spells CSVEDNSSYEQYF. Here the CDR3 DNA reads TGCAGCGTTGAAGATAATAGTAGCTACGAGCAGTACTTC.

The chain combines TRBV11-2 with TRBJ2-5; D unclear. This CDR3 comprises 14 residues. Between the trimmed V and J ends, which lost 1 base and 2 bases, there was a span of 8 bases. Germline V gives CDR1 SGHAT, CDR2 FQNNGV. The CDR3 nucleotides are TGTGCCAGCAGCTTAGGGGCCCGGCAAGAGACCCAGTACTTC. This translates into CASSLGARQETQYF.

The table lists this clone with a count of one. The chain joins TRBV6-2 or TRBV6-3 to TRBJ2-5, with D hard to call. The germline gives CDR1 MNHEY, CDR2 SVGEGT. The CDR3 extends over 13 amino acids. V was shortened by 0 bases and J by 5 bases, with 7 bases between the two germline ends. This CDR3 is CASSYSSRETQYF. The DNA for the CDR3 is TGTGCCAGCAGTTACTCATCCAGGGAGACCCAGTACTTC.

This chain uses TRBV6-5 with TRBJ2-3; the D gene is possibly TRBD2 (6 bases). Trimming shortened V by 10 bases and J by 6 bases, and 20 bases separated the two germline ends. The CDR3 spans 14 residues. CDR1 is MNHEY, CDR2 SVGAGI, per germline. DNA of the CDR3: TGTGCCACCCAGAAGGTAGCGCGGGGTGATACGCAGTATTTT. This gives the protein CATQKVARGDTQYF.

This rearrangement joins TRBV6-4 to TRBJ2-1; 9 nucleotides line up with TRBD2. V gave up 0 bases and J gave up 1 base; unmatched junction bases: 10. Germline CDR1 reads MRHNA; CDR2 reads SNTAGT. The CDR3 is 19 amino acids. CDR3 sequence: CASSDSIIAGGSSYNEQFF. CDR3 nucleotide sequence: TGTGCCAGCAGTGACTCGATAATCGCGGGAGGGTCATCCTACAATGAGCAGTTCTTC.

The rearrangement links TRBV11-1 to TRBJ2-3; D is perhaps TRBD2 (5 bases). This CDR3 is 16 amino acids long. The germline CDR1 and CDR2 sequences are SGHAT and FQDESV (reference sequence). V lost 1 base and J 3 bases, leaving 14 bases between the germline ends. The CDR3 sequence is CASSLGRGGYTDTQYF. Here the CDR3 DNA reads TGTGCCAGCAGCTTAGGGCGCGGAGGCTATACAGATACGCAGTATTTT.

This chain connects TRBV29-1 to TRBJ2-7; D is unclear. Trimming pared 5 bases from V and 0 bases from J, leaving 14 bases between. The CDR3 length is 14 residues. Germline V gene lookup returns CDR1 SQVTM and CDR2 ANQGSEA. CDR3 DNA: TGCAGCGTTTCCTCCCCAGAAAGCTCCTACGAGCAGTACTTC. This encodes CSVSSPESSYEQYF.

Comment on this clone: This same CDR3 is encoded by further DNA sequences in the sample. The V call is TRBV6-5, the J call TRBJ1-3, with a weak D call TRBD1 (6 bases). With 4 bases removed from V and 0 bases from J, the gap between germline ends came to 10 bases. This CDR3 comprises 15 residues. Germline V CDR1 and CDR2: MNHEY, SVGAGI. The CDR3 DNA follows: TGTGCCAGCAGTTTCGACAGGTCCTCTGGAAACACCATATATTTT. Protein: CASSFDRSSGNTIYF.

CDR3 sequence (DNA): TGTGCCAGCAGTCTCCGACTAGCGAATTCTTTCGTATATGAGCAGTTCTTC. It is translated as CASSLRLANSFVYEQFF. This sequence joins TRBV28 and TRBJ2-1, with TRBD2 matching over 8 bases. This CDR3 has 17 residues. Germline lookup yields CDR1 MDHEN and CDR2 SYDVKM. The ends lost 5 bases at V and 8 bases at J; junction bases unmatched: 17.

V and J are TRBV7-9 and TRBJ1-2; the D is unclear. V shed 6 bases and J shed 3 bases, with 14 bases lying between them. The germline CDR1 and CDR2 sequences are SEHNR and FQNEAQ (reference sequence). This CDR3 has 14 residues. As DNA, the CDR3 is TGTGCCAGCAGTTTCGATACCGAGTACTATGGCTACACCTTC. This gives the protein CASSFDTEYYGYTF.

The V gene is TRBV5-1, the J gene TRBJ1-6; 9 bases are shared with TRBD1. The CDR3 runs 14 residues. CDR1 SGHRS and CDR2 YFSETQ come from the germline V gene. The ends lost 3 bases at V and 10 bases at J; junction bases unmatched: 5. CDR3 DNA sequence: TGCGCCAGCAGCTCCGGACAGGGGCGATCACCCCTCCACTTT. This gives the protein CASSSGQGRSPLHF.

V is TRBV28 and J is TRBJ1-2; 12 nucleotides match TRBD1. V shed 6 bases, J shed 7 bases, and the junction held 12 bases outside the gene matches. CDR3 length: 16 residues. Germline V gene data show CDR1 as MDHEN and CDR2 as SYDVKM. The CDR3 reads CASRKRQWDRGPGYTF. The CDR3 DNA reads as TGTGCCAGCAGAAAACGTCAGTGGGACAGGGGGCCTGGCTACACCTTC.

V is TRBV6-6 and J is TRBJ1-5; 8 bases line up with TRBD1. The CDR3 has 15 residues. Germline assignment: CDR1 MNHNY and CDR2 SVGAGI (reference sequence). The V gene end was trimmed by 6 bases and the J gene end by 4 bases; junction bases not matched to a gene: 8. In DNA form, the CDR3 reads TGTGCCAGCAGCCCAGGGACAGGTCGGAATCAGCCCCAGCATTTT. Translating gives CASSPGTGRNQPQHF.

The V call is TRBV29-1, the J call TRBJ2-1; TRBD2 matches 8 bases. CDR3 length: 19 amino acids. V lost 1 base and J lost 2; bases outside the gene matches: 16. Germline CDR1 reads SQVTM; CDR2 reads ANQGSEA. The CDR3 reads CSVEGGLAGTEGTYNEQFF. The CDR3 DNA reads TGCAGCGTTGAAGGAGGGTTAGCGGGAACTGAAGGAACCTACAATGAGCAGTTCTTC.

The rearrangement links TRBV21-1 to TRBJ2-7; the table calls TRBD1, which could not be checked here. TRBV21-1 has pseudogene status. The length of the CDR3 is 15 residues. CDR3 loop: CASSKEGDSNYEQYF. In nucleotides, the CDR3 is TGTGCCAGCAGCAAAGAGGGGGACAGCAACTACGAGCAGTACTTC.

The V gene is TRBV6-6, the J gene TRBJ2-7; TRBD2 aligns across 7 bases. The germline V gene has CDR1 MNHNY and CDR2 SVGAGI (reference sequence). This CDR3 comprises 15 residues. Trimming at V came to 2 bases and at J to 0 bases, leaving 4 bases not matched to a gene. The CDR3 sequence: CASSYTRDYSYEQYF. CDR3 DNA: TGTGCCAGCAGTTACACCAGGGACTACTCCTACGAGCAGTACTTC.

This chain links TRBV4-3 with TRBJ2-1, with 16 positions matching TRBD2. After removal of 4 bases from V and 3 bases from J, the junction contained 3 bases not matched to a gene. The CDR3 has 17 amino acids. CDR1 and CDR2 (germline): LGHNA, YSLEER. The chain's CDR3 is CASSPGTSGGGYNEQFF. The DNA of the CDR3 is TGCGCCAGCAGCCCAGGGACTAGCGGGGGGGGCTACAATGAGCAGTTCTTC.

This sequence joins TRBV5-8 and TRBJ2-1; the match to TRBD2 covers 7 bases. The trim removed 1 base at V and 2 bases at J, leaving 18 bases unmatched. CDR1 and CDR2 (germline): SGHTS, YDEGEE. The CDR3 loop spans 20 amino acids. The CDR3 bases are TGTGCCAGCAGCTTGTTATTTCAACGGGAGGATACCCTCCCCTACAATGAGCAGTTCTTC. This encodes CASSLLFQREDTLPYNEQFF.

As to this clone: Within the sample, other DNA sequences also encode this same CDR3. CDR3 in DNA: TGCAGTGCTAGTGGCGGGGCCACCTACAATGAGCAGTTCTTC. Its translation: CSASGGATYNEQFF. The rearrangement uses TRBV20-1 and TRBJ2-1; D may be TRBD2 (6 bases). Looked up from germline, CDR1 is DFQATT and CDR2 is SNEGSKA (reference sequence). The CDR3 sequence is 14 residues long. Trimming pared 3 bases from V and 2 bases from J, leaving 11 bases between.

CDR3 residues: CASRGTRFSGNTIYF. The CDR3 nucleotides are TGTGCCAGCAGGGGGACTCGCTTCTCTGGAAACACCATATATTTT. This chain joins TRBV6-5 and TRBJ1-3; maybe TRBD1 (5 bases). CDR1 MNHEY and CDR2 SVGAGI come from the germline V gene. The CDR3 sequence is 15 residues long. V dropped 6 bases and J dropped 0 bases, with 12 bases sitting between them.

The CDR3 reads CASRSELATNEKLFF. CDR3 DNA: TGTGCCAGCAGGTCTGAATTAGCAACTAATGAAAAACTGTTTTTT. The chain combines TRBV7-9 with TRBJ1-4; D gene unclear. V lost 6 bases to trimming and J lost 0 bases, with 11 bases between them. Germline values: CDR1 SEHNR, CDR2 FQNEAQ (reference sequence). This CDR3 has 15 residues.

The chain combines TRBV27 with TRBJ2-1; D is uncertain. This CDR3 is 16 amino acids long. Germline CDR1 and CDR2: MNHEY and SMNVEV (reference sequence). Trimming took 2 bases from V and 2 from J, leaving 13 bases between them. CDR3 nucleotides: TGTGCCAGCAGTTTACTAAGTACAGAAACCTACAATGAGCAGTTCTTC. It codes for CASSLLSTETYNEQFF.

The chain uses TRBV4-3 and TRBJ2-1; D is possibly TRBD1 (6 bases). This CDR3 is 15 amino acids long. CDR1 and CDR2 (germline): LGHNA, YSLEER. Trimming cost V 1 base and J 4 bases, with 11 bases left between them. CDR3 residues: CASSQGWDTYNEQFF. CDR3 DNA: TGCGCCAGCAGCCAAGGATGGGACACATACAATGAGCAGTTCTTC.

The chain recombines TRBV5-4 with TRBJ2-7; tentatively, D is TRBD2 (5 bases). V lost 4 bases to trimming and J lost 3 bases, with 8 bases between them. From germline, CDR1 is SGHNT and CDR2 YYREEE (reference sequence). The CDR3 runs to 12 residues. CDR3 in amino acids: CASSVDFYEQYF. For the CDR3, the DNA is TGTGCCAGCAGCGTGGACTTCTACGAGCAGTACTTC.

The V and J genes are TRBV7-9 and TRBJ2-7; 9 bases fit TRBD1. CDR1 SEHNR and CDR2 FQNEAQ come from the germline V gene (reference sequence). Trimming at V came to 5 bases and at J to 6 bases, leaving 8 bases not matched to a gene. CDR3 size: 14 residues. The CDR3 spells CASSKAGTGFEQYF. The CDR3 region has the DNA TGTGCCAGCAGCAAAGCCGGGACAGGGTTCGAGCAGTACTTC.